One and the same sample provided the 23 T cell receptor beta chains below, sequenced in a study of cytomegalovirus exposure and HLA in healthy donors. The primer mix had 60 Vbeta and 13 Jbeta primers. Assay: immunoSEQ multiplex PCR; the TCRdb copy retains only in-frame clones and omits some. Here the sample spans more than 150,000 clones, 65% to 80% being singletons. The sample comprised PBMCs. The receptor set was obtained from a woman in her twenties or thirties in good health and CMV-seropositive.

Here the CDR3 DNA reads TGTGCCAGCAGCAGGAAGGACAGGGAAGGGTACGAGCAGTACTTC. It encodes CASSRKDREGYEQYF. The rearrangement joins TRBV5-4 to TRBJ2-7; 8 nucleotides line up with TRBD1. CDR3 length equals 15 residues. Unmatched junction bases numbered 10, after V lost 4 bases and J lost 4 bases. Germline V gives CDR1 SGHNT, CDR2 YYREEE (reference sequence).

The chain is built from TRBV11-3 and TRBJ2-7; TRBD1 agrees at 8 bases. J lost 7 bases, V lost 5 bases, and 13 bases had no gene match. Germline-derived CDR1 and CDR2 are SGHNT and YENEEA. This CDR3 is built from 15 residues. CDR3 in amino acids: CASSPRRTGRGEQYF. DNA for the CDR3: TGTGCCAGCAGCCCCCGCCGGACAGGGAGAGGGGAGCAGTACTTC.

The genes are TRBV7-3 and TRBJ1-1; D is perhaps TRBD1 (6 bases). The CDR3 has 18 amino acids. Germline lookup yields CDR1 SGHTA and CDR2 FQGTGA. V lost 1 base to trimming and J lost 1 base, with 19 bases between them. CDR3 protein: CASSLSPLYRGRNTEAFF. Written as DNA, the CDR3 is TGTGCCAGCAGCTTAAGCCCGCTGTATAGGGGGAGGAACACTGAAGCTTTCTTT.

The V and J genes are TRBV7-9 and TRBJ2-1; 7 bases are a match to TRBD1. Looked up from germline, CDR1 is SEHNR and CDR2 is FQNEAQ (reference sequence). V shed 5 bases and J 4 bases; nucleotides not matched to a gene: 17. The CDR3 covers 18 residues. Written as DNA, the CDR3 is TGTGCCAGCAGCAACGTTGCGGCCACAGGGGCTATATACAATGAGCAGTTCTTC. Its translation is CASSNVAATGAIYNEQFF. The entire variable domain, with the rest obtained from reference TRBV7-9 and TRBJ2-1, is as follows: DTGVSQNPRHKITKRGQNVTFRCDPISEHNRLYWYRQTLGQGPEFLTYFQNEAQLEKSRLLSDRFSAERPKGSFSTLEIQRTEQGDSAMYLCASSNVAATGAIYNEQFFGPGTRLTVL.

The chain couples TRBV9 to TRBJ2-1, with TRBD2 matching 11 bases. Trimming at V came to 3 bases and at J to 12 bases, leaving 17 bases not matched to a gene. The CDR3 covers 17 residues. Germline-derived CDR1 and CDR2 are SGDLS and YYNGEE. CDR3 sequence: CASSAWGGGSGGVWQFF. CDR3 coding DNA: TGTGCCAGCAGCGCCTGGGGAGGCGGTAGCGGGGGGGTTTGGCAGTTCTTC.

V is TRBV7-3 and J is TRBJ2-3; 9 bases are shared with TRBD2. CDR1 is SGHTA, CDR2 FQGTGA, per germline. The CDR3 runs to 16 residues. Unmatched junction bases numbered 3, after V lost 1 base and J lost 1 base. In DNA, the CDR3 is TGTGCCAGCAGCTTAAGAGCGGGGGGAGGCACAGATACGCAGTATTTT. Translating gives CASSLRAGGGTDTQYF.

The chain combines TRBV7-3 with TRBJ2-1, with 8 nucleotides matching TRBD2. The germline V gene encodes CDR1 SGHTA and CDR2 FQGTGA. The J segment lost 0 bases and the V segment lost 0 bases, leaving 1 base of the junction unmatched. The CDR3 covers 16 residues. The chain's CDR3 is CASSLTRGGSYNEQFF. The CDR3, as DNA: TGTGCCAGCAGCTTAACTCGGGGGGGCTCCTACAATGAGCAGTTCTTC.

The CDR3 coding sequence is TGTGCCAGCGGGGGCAGGGAAGATTCACCCCTCCACTTT. Protein product: CASGGREDSPLHF. This chain joins TRBV6-1 and TRBJ1-6, with D perhaps TRBD1 (6 bases). The CDR3 contains 13 residues. CDR1 is MNHNS, CDR2 SASEGT, per germline. Trimming removed 8 bases at V and 8 bases at J, with 13 bases between.

The chain joins TRBV5-1 to TRBJ2-3, with 11 positions matching TRBD2. Germline V gene data show CDR1 as SGHRS and CDR2 as YFSETQ. The junction had 9 bases not matched to a gene; V was cut back by 4 bases and J by 8 bases. CDR3 length: 15 residues. CDR3 coding DNA: TGCGCCAGCAGCAACAAACTAGCGGGGGACGGTACGCAGTATTTT. This encodes CASSNKLAGDGTQYF.

V and J are TRBV11-3 and TRBJ1-2; D perhaps matches TRBD1 (6 bases). Germline-derived CDR1 and CDR2 are SGHNT and YENEEA. The ends were cut back, 0 bases at V and 6 bases at J, with 14 bases in the middle. The CDR3 has 15 amino acids. DNA for the CDR3: TGTGCCAGCAGCTTAGAAGATATGGGACAAAATGGCTACACCTTC. Its translation: CASSLEDMGQNGYTF.

The table lists this clone with a count of one. The chain is built from TRBV7-9 and TRBJ2-3, with D possibly being TRBD2 (6 bases). Deletions cut 8 bases from V and 4 bases from J, with 19 bases between. There are 15 residues in the CDR3. Germline CDR1 is SEHNR and CDR2 is FQNEAQ (reference sequence). The CDR3 is CASSRRGREADTQYF. CDR3 nucleotide sequence: TGTGCCAGCTCGCGACGGGGCAGGGAGGCAGATACGCAGTATTTT.

The chain joins TRBV7-2 to TRBJ2-3; 9 bases are shared with TRBD2. The CDR3 extends over 16 amino acids. V was pared by 5 bases and J by 6 bases, with 12 bases of the junction left unmatched. Per the germline V gene, CDR1 is SGHTA and CDR2 is FQGNSA. Here the CDR3 reads CASSPYAAGGGDTQYF. CDR3 bases: TGTGCCAGCAGCCCCTACGCAGCGGGGGGTGGGGATACGCAGTATTTT.

There are a few counts of this clone. The chain recombines TRBV7-8 with TRBJ1-2; D unresolved. The CDR3 loop spans 14 amino acids. The germline CDR1 and CDR2 sequences are SGHVS and FQNEAQ. V shed 5 bases and J shed 7 bases, with 17 bases lying between them. The CDR3 DNA follows: TGTGCCAGCAGCCAGTGGACCGGAGGGTCTGGCTACACCTTC. Encoded protein: CASSQWTGGSGYTF.

This sequence joins TRBV2 and TRBJ2-5; D is possibly TRBD1 (5 bases). The J call may be faulty, since TRBJ2-7 better matches the DNA end. The CDR3 has 14 amino acids. Germline V CDR1 and CDR2: SNHLY, FYNNEI. CDR3 nucleotide sequence: TGTGCCGGAAAGGGGAAATTGTTCTCCTACGAGCAGTACTTC. This codes for CAGKGKLFSYEQYF.

The chain has TRBV6-1 and TRBJ2-7; the match to TRBD1 covers 9 bases. This CDR3 has 14 amino acids. The V gene end was trimmed by 2 bases and the J gene end by 3 bases; junction bases not matched to a gene: 2. From germline, CDR1 is MNHNS and CDR2 SASEGT. The CDR3 sequence: CASSELGQGYEQYF. In DNA, the CDR3 is TGTGCCAGCAGTGAACTGGGACAGGGCTACGAGCAGTACTTC.

With regard to this clone: It is unclear where the CDR3 begins or ends on the DNA, so no DNA is shown, and the CDR3 is as TCRdb lists it. This rearrangement joins TRBV6-6 to TRBJ2-2; the table's TRBD2 call for D was not verified on the DNA. CDR1 is MNHNY, CDR2 SVGAGI, per germline (reference sequence). The CDR3 numbers 16 amino acids, ends counted. CDR3 sequence reads: CASSTSRGGDTGELFF.

This chain links TRBV5-6 with TRBJ1-4, with a weak D call TRBD1 (6 bases). Trimming stripped 3 bases from V and 2 bases from J, with 17 bases between. The CDR3 runs 17 residues. Germline CDR1 SGHDT, CDR2 YYEEEE. The CDR3 loop is CASSSGHKGATNEKLFF. The CDR3 bases are TGTGCCAGCAGCTCGGGACATAAGGGTGCGACTAATGAAAAACTGTTTTTT.

This clone has only one observation. The chain is built from TRBV9 and TRBJ2-2; TRBD1 might be the D (5 bases). CDR3 length: 15 amino acids. The germline CDR1 and CDR2 sequences are SGDLS and YYNGEE. Trimming took 3 bases from V and 1 from J, leaving 10 bases between them. In DNA form, the CDR3 reads TGTGCCAGCAGCGGAGGAACAGGGAACACCGGGGAGCTGTTTTTT. This translates into CASSGGTGNTGELFF.

This clone occurred a few times. V usage is TRBV15 and J usage is TRBJ1-2; D not certain. Germline loops: CDR1 LNHNV, CDR2 YYDKDF (reference sequence). Trimming stripped 5 bases from V and 2 bases from J, with 12 bases between. The CDR3 length is 14 residues. The CDR3, as DNA: TGTGCCACCAGCGCCGCGCGAGAGAACTATGGCTACACCTTC. Translating it yields CATSAARENYGYTF.

The table lists this clone with a count of one. The rearrangement links TRBV7-2 to TRBJ2-3; a possible D gene is TRBD1 (6 bases). The V and J ends lost 3 bases and 2 bases respectively, with 9 bases between them. The CDR3 spans 14 residues. CDR1 is SGHTA and CDR2 is FQGNSA in the germline V gene. The CDR3 sequence is CASSFRTDTDTQYF. The DNA of the CDR3 is TGTGCCAGCAGCTTCCGGACAGACACAGATACGCAGTATTTT.

V is TRBV2 and J is TRBJ2-6; D possibly corresponds to TRBD2 (6 bases). The CDR3 consists of 16 residues. V was shortened by 6 bases and J by 2 bases, with 14 bases between the two germline ends. Germline CDR1 SNHLY, CDR2 FYNNEI. The CDR3 region is CASSAGSLAGANVLTF. In nucleotides, the CDR3 is TGTGCCAGCAGCGCCGGGAGTCTCGCTGGGGCCAACGTCCTGACTTTC.

The chain couples TRBV9 to TRBJ2-6; D gene ambiguous. The CDR3 is 14 amino acids. V shed 0 bases and J shed 4 bases, with 5 bases lying between them. Per the germline V gene, CDR1 is SGDLS and CDR2 is YYNGEE. The CDR3 spells CASSVVSGANVLTF. In DNA, the CDR3 is TGTGCCAGCAGCGTAGTTAGCGGGGCCAACGTCCTGACTTTC.

The chain's CDR3 is CASSRDGTGGEKLFF. DNA for the CDR3: TGCGCCAGCAGCAGGGACGGGACAGGAGGTGAAAAACTGTTTTTT. The V and J genes are TRBV5-1 and TRBJ1-4, with 8 bases identical to TRBD1. J lost 7 bases, V lost 4 bases, and 9 bases had no gene match. The germline gives CDR1 SGHRS, CDR2 YFSETQ. The CDR3 runs to 15 residues.